The 20 T cell receptor beta chains given below trace back to one sample, sequenced in a study of T-cell reconstitution after alpha-beta-depleted transplantation in children. Preparation of the TCRbeta library was carried out with unique molecular identifiers. TCRdb ran MiXCR on the PCR reads and lists one entry per CDR3 protein. Of approximately 980,000 distinct CDR3 sequences in the sample, roughly 31% were seen once. The sequencing here drew on PBMCs, mostly from graft donor cells, taken 360 days after TCRalphabeta/CD19-depleted stem cell transplant. The receptors shown here come from a boy under two years old who had a stem cell transplant for SCID, so the T cells may come from the graft donor.

This clonotype was recorded many times. V and J are TRBV4-3 and TRBJ2-2; no clear D gene. The CDR3 is made up of 13 amino acids. The ends were cut back, 5 bases at V and 6 bases at J, with 10 bases in the middle. CDR1 is LGHNA and CDR2 is YSLEER in the germline V gene. CDR3 sequence: CASSYQAPGELFF. For the CDR3, the DNA is TGCGCCAGCAGCTACCAGGCCCCCGGGGAGCTGTTTTTT.

This chain links TRBV5-1 with TRBJ1-4; no firm D call. The CDR3 runs 16 residues. V was pared by 0 bases and J by 5 bases, with 14 bases between. The germline V gene encodes CDR1 SGHRS and CDR2 YFSETQ. This chain's CDR3 is CASSLAQLRTNEKLFF. In nucleotides, the CDR3 is TGCGCCAGCAGCTTGGCCCAGCTGAGAACAAATGAAAAACTGTTTTTT.

This chain uses TRBV20-1 with TRBJ2-7; D call uncertain. V shed 5 bases and J shed 0 bases, with 14 bases lying between them. Germline CDR1 DFQATT, CDR2 SNEGSKA (reference sequence). This CDR3 spans 14 amino acids. CDR3 loop: CSAGKDPLSYEQYF. The CDR3 DNA is TGCAGTGCTGGAAAAGACCCCCTCTCCTACGAGCAGTACTTC.

The CDR3 spells CSARSLDRPTGELFF. CDR3 DNA sequence: TGCAGTGCTAGATCCCTAGACAGGCCCACCGGGGAGCTGTTTTTT. The chain carries TRBV20-1 and TRBJ2-2, with D perhaps TRBD1 (6 bases). Germline-derived CDR1 and CDR2 are DFQATT and SNEGSKA (reference sequence). CDR3 length: 15 amino acids. Trimming took 2 bases from V and 4 from J, leaving 14 bases between them.

CDR3 sequence reads: CASSSFYRAGGPDTGELFF. Written as DNA, the CDR3 is TGTGCCAGCAGCTCCTTCTATAGAGCGGGGGGGCCGGACACCGGGGAGCTGTTTTTT. The rearrangement uses TRBV11-2 and TRBJ2-2; 10 bases line up with TRBD2. Unmatched junction bases numbered 14, after V lost 4 bases and J lost 3 bases. CDR3 length: 19 residues. CDR1 is SGHAT and CDR2 is FQNNGV in the germline V gene.

The rearrangement uses TRBV28 and TRBJ2-5; D gene ambiguous. This CDR3 is built from 13 residues. V gave up 3 bases and J gave up 7 bases, with 12 bases separating them. Germline lookup yields CDR1 MDHEN and CDR2 SYDVKM. CDR3 sequence: CASSFGLRGTQYF. The DNA for the CDR3 is TGTGCCAGCAGTTTTGGCTTGAGAGGGACCCAGTACTTC.

This clonotype came up many times. The J gene is TRBJ1-1, the V gene TRBV24-1; weak D call: TRBD1 (6 bases). Trimming removed 9 bases from V and 9 bases from J, with 13 bases in between. The germline gives CDR1 KGHDR, CDR2 SFDVKD. CDR3 size: 11 residues. CDR3 nucleotides: TGTGCCACCGGAGGACAGCCCAAAGCTTTCTTT. Protein product: CATGGQPKAFF.

The genes are TRBV27 and TRBJ1-1, with a weak D call TRBD1 (5 bases). CDR1 is MNHEY and CDR2 is SMNVEV in the germline V gene (reference sequence). V was shortened by 1 base and J by 1 base, with 13 bases between the two germline ends. The CDR3 spans 16 residues. The CDR3: CASSLWRGVENTEAFF. DNA for the CDR3: TGTGCCAGCAGTTTATGGCGGGGGGTTGAGAACACTGAAGCTTTCTTT.

The chain has TRBV5-1 and TRBJ1-6, with D possibly being TRBD1 (6 bases). The germline CDR1 and CDR2 sequences are SGHRS and YFSETQ. V gave up 0 bases and J gave up 7 bases, with 11 bases separating them. The CDR3 extends over 15 amino acids. In nucleotides, the CDR3 is TGCGCCAGCAGCTTGGCCGGGACAAGAAATTCACCCCTCCACTTT. Encoded protein: CASSLAGTRNSPLHF.

This clonotype showed up just a few times. V usage is TRBV12-3 or TRBV12-4 and J usage is TRBJ2-7, with D possibly being TRBD1 or TRBD2 (5 bases each). The germline V and J ends were trimmed by 6 bases and 5 bases, with 20 bases remaining between them. The CDR3 runs 15 residues. The CDR3 DNA follows: TGTGCCAGCAGCCTAACCGGGACCTACCACAACGAGCAGTACTTC. Residues: CASSLTGTYHNEQYF.

The table lists this clonotype with a few counts. V usage is TRBV7-6 and J usage is TRBJ1-3; perhaps TRBD1 as D (5 bases). The V gene lost 0 bases and the J gene lost 4 bases, with 19 bases spanning the gap. The V gene's germline CDR1 is SGHVS and CDR2 FNYEAQ. This CDR3 contains 18 residues. CDR3 sequence: CASSLALWGPREGNTIYF. The CDR3 nucleotides are TGTGCCAGCAGCTTAGCGTTATGGGGACCGCGAGAAGGAAACACCATATATTTT. The whole variable domain, filled in from reference TRBV7-6 and TRBJ1-3, reads GAGVSQSPRYKVTKRGQDVALRCDPISGHVSLYWYRQALGQGPEFLTYFNYEAQQDKSGLPNDRFSAERPEGSISTLTIQRTEQRDSAMYRCASSLALWGPREGNTIYFGEGSWLTVV.

This clonotype was detected a few times. The chain is built from TRBV10-2 and TRBJ2-3; 7 bases align to TRBD1. Germline CDR1 reads WSHSY; CDR2 reads SAAADI. The CDR3 has 18 residues. With V trimmed by 4 bases and J by 0 bases, 13 bases remained unmatched. DNA for the CDR3: TGCGCCAGCAGTGGTGGACAGGCGATAAATCCTAGCACAGATACGCAGTATTTT. Translated: CASSGGQAINPSTDTQYF.

This clonotype showed up just a few times. This rearrangement joins TRBV6-5 to TRBJ1-1; TRBD1 matches at 7 bases. J was trimmed by 0 bases and V by 2 bases; bases with no gene match: 12. From germline, CDR1 is MNHEY and CDR2 SVGAGI. The CDR3 consists of 18 residues. Written as DNA, the CDR3 is TGTGCCAGCAGTTACGCGACAGGGATCCCCATTATGAACACTGAAGCTTTCTTT. Protein product: CASSYATGIPIMNTEAFF.

As for this clonotype: Compared with germline, one end of the junction differs, possibly owing to a read error. CDR3 nucleotide sequence: TGTGCCAGCAGTTTAAGGGGACTAGCCCTCGACCGTCACTTC. This gives the protein CASSLRGLALDRHF. This sequence joins TRBV12-3 or TRBV12-4 and TRBJ2-5; TRBD2 aligns across 9 bases. This CDR3 has 14 amino acids.

There are a few counts of this clonotype. The DNA for the CDR3 is TGCGCCAGCAGCTTATTCGCCCCAATTAACACCGGGGAGCTGTTTTTT. Translating it yields CASSLFAPINTGELFF. This chain uses TRBV5-1 with TRBJ2-2; no firm D call. The V gene's germline CDR1 is SGHRS and CDR2 YFSETQ. Trimming cost V 2 bases and J 2 bases, with 13 bases left between them. The CDR3 totals 16 residues.

This clonotype was seen only a few times. This rearrangement joins TRBV12-3 or TRBV12-4 to TRBJ1-1; possibly TRBD1 for D (6 bases). This CDR3 spans 14 amino acids. V shed 5 bases and J shed 4 bases, with 14 bases lying between them. CDR3 amino acids: CASSQQGVGTEAFF. The CDR3 DNA follows: TGTGCCAGCAGTCAACAGGGAGTCGGCACTGAAGCTTTCTTT.

This chain joins TRBV29-1 and TRBJ2-2; D is perhaps TRBD1 or TRBD2 (5 bases each). CDR3 length: 13 residues. V was pared by 7 bases and J by 5 bases, with 14 bases between. Germline assignment: CDR1 SQVTM and CDR2 ANQGSEA. CDR3 in amino acids: CSARDGPTGELFF. The CDR3 DNA reads as TGCAGCGCCCGGGACGGACCGACCGGGGAGCTGTTTTTT.

In the case of this clonotype: The CDR3 does not end in the conserved phenylalanine or tryptophan, so this is likely a read error. The chain couples TRBV7-2 to TRBJ2-1; the match to TRBD1 covers 7 bases. The germline V gene encodes CDR1 SGHTA and CDR2 FQGNSA. The length of the CDR3 is 15 residues. Trimming removed 5 bases from V and 5 bases from J; junction bases left unmatched: 9. The CDR3 DNA reads TGTGCCAGCAGCCTCCGGACAGGACCTGACAATGAGCAGTTCGTC. Translation: CASSLRTGPDNEQFV.

In this sample, this clonotype turned up a few times. DNA for the CDR3: TGCAGTGCTACCCCAGGAGGGGACTATGGCTACACCTTC. Residues: CSATPGGDYGYTF. The V and J genes are TRBV20-1 and TRBJ1-2, with D possibly being TRBD1 (5 bases). CDR1 is DFQATT, CDR2 SNEGSKA, per germline (reference sequence). The CDR3 totals 13 residues. V was cut by 4 bases and J by 3 bases, with 12 bases left in between.

The CDR3 sequence: CASSLAESPDSLITDTQYF. CDR3 nucleotides: TGTGCCAGCAGCCTGGCTGAAAGTCCTGACAGCCTTATCACAGATACGCAGTATTTT. V gene TRBV9 combines with J gene TRBJ2-3, with D possibly TRBD1 on 5 matching bases. Germline-derived CDR1 and CDR2 are SGDLS and YYNGEE. V was pared by 4 bases and J by 2 bases, with 26 bases between. The CDR3 is 19 amino acids.